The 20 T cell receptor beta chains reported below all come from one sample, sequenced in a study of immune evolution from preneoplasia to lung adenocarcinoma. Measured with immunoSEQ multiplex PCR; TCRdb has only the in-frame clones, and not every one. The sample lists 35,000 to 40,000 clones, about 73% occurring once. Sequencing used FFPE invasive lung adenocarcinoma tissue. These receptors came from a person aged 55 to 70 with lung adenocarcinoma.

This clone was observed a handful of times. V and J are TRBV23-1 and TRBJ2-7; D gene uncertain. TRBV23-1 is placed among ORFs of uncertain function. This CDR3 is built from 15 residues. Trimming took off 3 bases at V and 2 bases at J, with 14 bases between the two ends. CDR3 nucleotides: TGCGCCAGCAGTCATAAACGCCCGCGACCCTACGAGCAGTACTTC. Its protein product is CASSHKRPRPYEQYF.

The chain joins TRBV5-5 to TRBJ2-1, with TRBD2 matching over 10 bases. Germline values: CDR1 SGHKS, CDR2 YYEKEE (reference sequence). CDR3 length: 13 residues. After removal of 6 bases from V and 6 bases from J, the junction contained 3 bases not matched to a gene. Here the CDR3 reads CASTLAGVNEQFF. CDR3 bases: TGTGCCAGCACCCTAGCGGGAGTCAATGAGCAGTTCTTC.

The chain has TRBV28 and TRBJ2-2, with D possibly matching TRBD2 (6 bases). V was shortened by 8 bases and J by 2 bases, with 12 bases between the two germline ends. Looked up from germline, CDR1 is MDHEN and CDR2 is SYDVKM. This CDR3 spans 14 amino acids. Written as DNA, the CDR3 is TGTGCCAGCTTTAGGGGAGGAAACACCGGGGAGCTGTTTTTT. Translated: CASFRGGNTGELFF.

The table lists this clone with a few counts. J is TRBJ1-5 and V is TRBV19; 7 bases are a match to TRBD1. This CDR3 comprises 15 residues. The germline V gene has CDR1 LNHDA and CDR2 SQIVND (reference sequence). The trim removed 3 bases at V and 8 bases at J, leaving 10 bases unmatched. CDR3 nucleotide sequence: TGTGCCAGTAGTATGGTAACAGGGGTGGGGGAGCCCCAGCATTTT. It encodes CASSMVTGVGEPQHF.

The CDR3 spells CASSNTLEAFF. Here the CDR3 DNA reads TGTGCCAGCAGTAATACATTAGAAGCTTTCTTT. V usage is TRBV27 and J usage is TRBJ1-1, with unresolved D. The V gene's germline CDR1 is MNHEY and CDR2 SMNVEV (reference sequence). The CDR3 has 11 residues. V was cut by 5 bases and J by 8 bases, with 9 bases left in between.

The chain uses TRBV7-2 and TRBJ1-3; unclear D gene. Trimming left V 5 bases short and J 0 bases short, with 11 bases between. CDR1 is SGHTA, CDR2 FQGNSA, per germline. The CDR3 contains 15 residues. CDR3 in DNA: TGTGCCAGCAGCGCCTACGTTAGCTCTGGAAACACCATATATTTT. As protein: CASSAYVSSGNTIYF.

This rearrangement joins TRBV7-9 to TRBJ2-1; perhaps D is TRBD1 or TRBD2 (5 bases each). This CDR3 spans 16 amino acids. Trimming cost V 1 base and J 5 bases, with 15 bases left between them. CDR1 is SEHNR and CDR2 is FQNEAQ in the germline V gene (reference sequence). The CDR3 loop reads CASSLVFGQGHNEQFF. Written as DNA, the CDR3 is TGTGCCAGCAGCTTAGTATTCGGCCAGGGACACAATGAGCAGTTCTTC.

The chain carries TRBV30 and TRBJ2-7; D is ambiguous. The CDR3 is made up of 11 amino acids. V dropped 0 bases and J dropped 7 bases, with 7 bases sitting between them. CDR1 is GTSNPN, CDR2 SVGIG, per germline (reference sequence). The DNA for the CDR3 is TGTGCCTGGAGTGTATACCGGGAGCAGTACTTC. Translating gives CAWSVYREQYF.

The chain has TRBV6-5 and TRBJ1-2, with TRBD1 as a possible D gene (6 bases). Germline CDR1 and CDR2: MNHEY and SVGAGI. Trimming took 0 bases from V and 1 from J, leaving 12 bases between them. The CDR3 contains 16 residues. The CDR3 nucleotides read TGTGCCAGCAGTTACTCGAGGGGACAACTTAACTATGGCTACACCTTC. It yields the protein CASSYSRGQLNYGYTF.

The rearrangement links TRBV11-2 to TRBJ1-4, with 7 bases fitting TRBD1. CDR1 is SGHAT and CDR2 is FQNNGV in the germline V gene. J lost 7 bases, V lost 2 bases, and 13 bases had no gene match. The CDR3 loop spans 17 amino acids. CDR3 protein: CASSLLPRARDSEKLFF. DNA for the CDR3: TGTGCCAGCAGCTTACTCCCTAGGGCCCGGGACAGTGAAAAACTGTTTTTT.

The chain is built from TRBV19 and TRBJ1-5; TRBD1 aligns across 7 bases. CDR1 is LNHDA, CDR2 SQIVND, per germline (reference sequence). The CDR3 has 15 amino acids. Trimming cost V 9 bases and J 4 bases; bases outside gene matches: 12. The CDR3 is CASTSNTGANQPQHF. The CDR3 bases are TGTGCCAGCACCTCAAATACAGGGGCAAATCAGCCCCAGCATTTT.

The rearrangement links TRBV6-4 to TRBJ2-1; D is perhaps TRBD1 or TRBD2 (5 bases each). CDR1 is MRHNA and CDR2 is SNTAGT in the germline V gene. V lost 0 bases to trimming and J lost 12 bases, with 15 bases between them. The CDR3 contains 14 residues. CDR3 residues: CASSDSRGARGQFF. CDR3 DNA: TGTGCCAGCAGTGACTCGAGGGGAGCTCGGGGGCAGTTCTTC.

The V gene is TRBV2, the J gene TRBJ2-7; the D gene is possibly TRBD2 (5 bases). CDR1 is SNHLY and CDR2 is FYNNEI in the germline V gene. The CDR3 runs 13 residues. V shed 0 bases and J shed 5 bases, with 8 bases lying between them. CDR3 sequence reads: CASSEAEDDEQYF. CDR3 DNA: TGTGCCAGCAGTGAAGCGGAGGACGACGAGCAGTACTTC.

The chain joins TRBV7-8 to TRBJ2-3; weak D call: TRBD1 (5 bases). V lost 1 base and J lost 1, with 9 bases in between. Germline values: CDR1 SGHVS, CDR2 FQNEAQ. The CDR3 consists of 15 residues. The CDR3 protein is CASSLVQGRTDTQYF. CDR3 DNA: TGTGCCAGCAGCTTAGTGCAGGGCCGCACAGATACGCAGTATTTT.

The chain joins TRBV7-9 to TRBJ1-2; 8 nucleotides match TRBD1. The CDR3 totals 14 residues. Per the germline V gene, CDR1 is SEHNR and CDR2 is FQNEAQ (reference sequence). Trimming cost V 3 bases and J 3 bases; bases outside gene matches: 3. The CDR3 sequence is CASSFQGADYGYTF. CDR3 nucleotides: TGTGCCAGCAGCTTCCAGGGGGCGGACTATGGCTACACCTTC.

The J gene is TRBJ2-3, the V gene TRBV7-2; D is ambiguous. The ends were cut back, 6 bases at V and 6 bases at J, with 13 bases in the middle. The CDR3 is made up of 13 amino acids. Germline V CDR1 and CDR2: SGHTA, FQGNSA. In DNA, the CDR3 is TGTGCCAGCAGTCTCCAGTTTGGGGATACGCAGTATTTT. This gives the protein CASSLQFGDTQYF.

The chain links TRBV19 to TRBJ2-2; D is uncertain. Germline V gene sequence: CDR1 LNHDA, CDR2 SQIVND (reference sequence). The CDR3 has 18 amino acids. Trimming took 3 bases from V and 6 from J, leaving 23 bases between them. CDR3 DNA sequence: TGTGCCAGTAGTATGGTCGGGCACTTACCAGCGAAAGCCGGGGAGCTGTTTTTT. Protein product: CASSMVGHLPAKAGELFF.

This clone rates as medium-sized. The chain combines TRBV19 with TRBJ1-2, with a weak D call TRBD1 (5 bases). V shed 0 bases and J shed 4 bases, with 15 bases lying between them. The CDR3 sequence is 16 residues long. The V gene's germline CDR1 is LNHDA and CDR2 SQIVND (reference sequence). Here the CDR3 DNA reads TGTGCCAGTAGTATAGATCCGGCAGGGAGCCCCTATGGCTACACCTTC. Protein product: CASSIDPAGSPYGYTF. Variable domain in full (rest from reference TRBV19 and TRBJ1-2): DGGITQSPKYLFRKEGQNVTLSCEQNLNHDAMYWYRQDPGQGLRLIYYSQIVNDFQKGDIAEGYSVSREKKESFPLTVTSAQKNPTAFYLCASSIDPAGSPYGYTFGSGTRLTVV.

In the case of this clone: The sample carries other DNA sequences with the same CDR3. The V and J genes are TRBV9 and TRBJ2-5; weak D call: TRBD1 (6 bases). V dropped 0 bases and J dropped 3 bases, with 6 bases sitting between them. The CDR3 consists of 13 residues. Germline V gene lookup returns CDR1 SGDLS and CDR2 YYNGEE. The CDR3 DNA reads TGTGCCAGCAGCGTAGCAGGGGAAGAGACCCAGTACTTC. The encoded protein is CASSVAGEETQYF.

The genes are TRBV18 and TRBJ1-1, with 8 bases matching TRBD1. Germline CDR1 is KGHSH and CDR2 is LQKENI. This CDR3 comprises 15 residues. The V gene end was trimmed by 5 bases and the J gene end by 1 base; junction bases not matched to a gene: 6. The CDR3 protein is CASSSAGGGNTEAFF. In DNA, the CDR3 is TGTGCCAGCTCATCCGCAGGGGGCGGGAACACTGAAGCTTTCTTT. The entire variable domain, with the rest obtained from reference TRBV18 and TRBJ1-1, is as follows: NAGVMQNPRHLVRRRGQEARLRCSPMKGHSHVYWYRQLPEEGLKFMVYLQKENIIDESGMPKERFSAEFPKEGPSILRIQQVVRGDSAAYFCASSSAGGGNTEAFFGQGTRLTVV.